Listed here are 20 T cell receptor beta chains from one sample, sequenced in a study of blood T cell repertoires in COVID-19. Some clones are missing from TCRdb's copy, which holds only in-frame ones; the method was immunoSEQ multiplex PCR. The sample lists about 49,000 clones; roughly 86% were seen once. The sample was peripheral blood. The source is a man in his forties with active COVID-19.

V is TRBV9 and J is TRBJ1-2; D possibly corresponds to TRBD1 (6 bases). From germline, CDR1 is SGDLS and CDR2 YYNGEE. This CDR3 contains 13 residues. V was cut by 0 bases and J by 3 bases, with 6 bases left in between. Here the CDR3 DNA reads TGTGCCAGCAGCGTAGGACAGGACTATGGCTACACCTTC. This codes for CASSVGQDYGYTF.

The J gene is TRBJ1-2, the V gene TRBV28, with a weak D call TRBD1 (5 bases). Trimming removed 4 bases at V and 4 bases at J, with 16 bases between. This CDR3 spans 15 amino acids. Germline lookup yields CDR1 MDHEN and CDR2 SYDVKM. CDR3 DNA: TGTGCCAGCAGTTCCCCCCGTAGCGGGACCTATGGCTACACCTTC. This encodes CASSSPRSGTYGYTF.

V and J are TRBV19 and TRBJ2-2, with 7 bases fitting TRBD1. The CDR3 has 18 amino acids. V shed 0 bases and J 1 base; nucleotides not matched to a gene: 8. Germline-derived CDR1 and CDR2 are LNHDA and SQIVND (reference sequence). This CDR3 reads CASSIDPDYRGNTGELFF. The DNA of the CDR3 is TGTGCCAGTAGTATAGATCCCGATTACAGGGGGAACACCGGGGAGCTGTTTTTT.

In its sample, this clone was seen a few times. V gene TRBV30 combines with J gene TRBJ1-3; no clear D gene. The CDR3 loop spans 12 amino acids. Germline V gives CDR1 GTSNPN, CDR2 SVGIG (reference sequence). V was pared by 4 bases and J by 2 bases, with 6 bases between. The CDR3 DNA reads TGTGCCTGGACTTTTGCTGGAAACACCATATATTTT. This sequence encodes CAWTFAGNTIYF.

The chain has TRBV7-8 and TRBJ2-1; 11 nucleotides agree with TRBD2. The V and J ends lost 0 bases and 8 bases, in that order; junction bases with no gene match: 6. CDR3 length: 16 residues. Germline V gene lookup returns CDR1 SGHVS and CDR2 FQNEAQ. The CDR3 region has the DNA TGTGCCAGCAGCTTAGCGCGGCTAGCGGGAGGTCATGAGCAGTTCTTC. Translated: CASSLARLAGGHEQFF. Using reference TRBV7-8 and TRBJ2-1 for the parts outside the CDR3, the full variable domain is GAGVSQSPRYKVAKRGQDVALRCDPISGHVSLFWYQQALGQGPEFLTYFQNEAQLDKSGLPSDRFFAERPEGSVSTLKIQRTQQEDSAVYLCASSLARLAGGHEQFFGPGTRLTVL.

For this clone: The sample carries other DNA sequences with the same CDR3. The chain is built from TRBV7-9 and TRBJ2-7, with 8 bases identical to TRBD1. Per the germline V gene, CDR1 is SEHNR and CDR2 is FQNEAQ (reference sequence). Losses at the gene ends were 3 bases for V and 5 bases for J; bases not matched to a gene: 9. The CDR3 length is 15 residues. The CDR3 coding sequence is TGTGCCAGCAGCTTCGGACAGGGTGAAGGGGACGAGCAGTACTTC. Its translation is CASSFGQGEGDEQYF.

This chain links TRBV15 with TRBJ2-5, with 7 bases aligning to TRBD1. CDR1 LNHNV and CDR2 YYDKDF come from the germline V gene (reference sequence). After removal of 1 base from V and 5 bases from J, the junction contained 7 bases not matched to a gene. This CDR3 region has 15 residues. CDR3 in DNA: TGTGCCACCAGCAGAGCTGACAGGGCCGCGGAGACCCAGTACTTC. Protein sequence: CATSRADRAAETQYF.

The chain combines TRBV14 with TRBJ2-1; D is perhaps TRBD2 (5 bases). V was pared by 4 bases and J by 9 bases, with 16 bases between. The CDR3 runs 14 residues. Germline-derived CDR1 and CDR2 are SGHDN and FVKESK. The CDR3 protein is CASSPRAVYGEQFF. For the CDR3, the DNA is TGTGCCAGCAGCCCGAGGGCGGTTTACGGTGAGCAGTTCTTC. Together with reference TRBV14 and TRBJ2-1, the CDR3 gives the full variable domain: EAGVTQFPSHSVIEKGQTVTLRCDPISGHDNLYWYRRVMGKEIKFLLHFVKESKQDESGMPNNRFLAERTGGTYSTLKVQPAELEDSGVYFCASSPRAVYGEQFFGPGTRLTVL.

In DNA form, the CDR3 reads TGTGCCTGGAGTGTCACGAGGCAGACCCAATATGGCTACACCTTC. The encoded protein is CAWSVTRQTQYGYTF. The chain uses TRBV30 and TRBJ1-2; D is undetermined. From germline, CDR1 is GTSNPN and CDR2 SVGIG (reference sequence). The CDR3 covers 15 residues. V shed 0 bases and J shed 5 bases, with 16 bases lying between them.

V and J are TRBV29-1 and TRBJ2-1; tentatively, D is TRBD2 (6 bases). The CDR3 loop spans 15 amino acids. From germline, CDR1 is SQVTM and CDR2 ANQGSEA. The V and J ends lost 4 bases and 2 bases respectively, with 15 bases between them. The CDR3 is CSVGTSTDPYNEQFF. The CDR3 region has the DNA TGCAGCGTTGGAACTAGCACCGATCCCTACAATGAGCAGTTCTTC.

The V and J genes are TRBV30 and TRBJ1-6; 7 positions match TRBD1. This CDR3 is 15 amino acids long. V was clipped by 3 bases and J by 4 bases; unmatched bases: 6. Germline values: CDR1 GTSNPN, CDR2 SVGIG (reference sequence). The CDR3 bases are TGTGCCTGGAGCGATCCGGGACAGTATAATTCACCCCTCCACTTT. This sequence encodes CAWSDPGQYNSPLHF.

In this sample, this clone turned up a few times. J is TRBJ2-7 and V is TRBV5-1; D is possibly TRBD2 (7 bases). Trimming stripped 3 bases from V and 6 bases from J, with 16 bases between. The CDR3 has 14 residues. Germline values: CDR1 SGHRS, CDR2 YFSETQ. CDR3 coding DNA: TGCGCCAGCAGCTATGGCGGAGGGGGGGGCGAGCAGTACTTC. Its translation: CASSYGGGGGEQYF.

V gene TRBV5-1 combines with J gene TRBJ1-1; maybe TRBD1 (5 bases). The CDR3 has 16 amino acids. Germline CDR1 reads SGHRS; CDR2 reads YFSETQ. Trimming stripped 6 bases from V and 1 base from J, with 19 bases between. CDR3 amino acids: CASTPGEDEKNTEAFF. The CDR3 DNA reads TGCGCCAGCACCCCGGGGGAGGATGAGAAGAACACTGAAGCTTTCTTT.

The gene calls are TRBV9 and TRBJ2-2, with D possibly being TRBD1 (6 bases). Germline V gene sequence: CDR1 SGDLS, CDR2 YYNGEE. V was clipped by 0 bases and J by 3 bases, with 9 bases between them. CDR3 size: 15 residues. CDR3 loop: CASSVGTADTGELFF. The CDR3 DNA reads TGTGCCAGCAGCGTAGGGACAGCAGACACCGGGGAGCTGTTTTTT.

The chain is built from TRBV11-1 and TRBJ1-1; D may be TRBD1 (5 bases). CDR3 length equals 12 residues. In germline, CDR1 is SGHAT, CDR2 FQDESV (reference sequence). Trimming pared 1 base from V and 8 bases from J, leaving 8 bases between. This CDR3 reads CASSLVNREAFF. Here the CDR3 DNA reads TGTGCCAGCAGCTTAGTGAACAGGGAAGCTTTCTTT. The full variable domain, with the rest looked up from reference TRBV11-1 and TRBJ1-1, is EAEVAQSPRYKITEKSQAVAFWCDPISGHATLYWYRQILGQGPELLVQFQDESVVDDSQLPKDRFSAERLKGVDSTLKIQPAELGDSAMYLCASSLVNREAFFGQGTRLTVV.

The rearrangement links TRBV11-2 to TRBJ2-6, with D possibly being TRBD2 (5 bases). The CDR3 extends over 15 amino acids. The germline V gene encodes CDR1 SGHAT and CDR2 FQNNGV. Trimming removed 5 bases from V and 1 base from J, with 9 bases in between. CDR3 nucleotide sequence: TGTGCCAGCAGCCTCGGGATTTCTGGGGCCAACGTCCTGACTTTC. As protein: CASSLGISGANVLTF.

The chain combines TRBV7-9 with TRBJ2-4, with D unclear. Germline assignment: CDR1 SEHNR and CDR2 FQNEAQ (reference sequence). The CDR3 totals 14 residues. V lost 2 bases to trimming and J lost 8 bases, with 13 bases between them. CDR3 amino acids: CASSLRLGADIQYF. The CDR3 coding sequence is TGTGCCAGCAGCTTACGGTTGGGTGCGGACATTCAGTACTTC.

The chain employs TRBV29-1 and TRBJ2-1; TRBD2 matches at 12 bases. The CDR3 has 16 amino acids. Germline CDR1 is SQVTM and CDR2 is ANQGSEA. J lost 2 bases, V lost 4 bases, and 6 bases had no gene match. The CDR3 sequence: CSVGYSSGRAYNEQFF. CDR3 coding DNA: TGCAGCGTTGGCTACTCTAGCGGGAGGGCCTACAATGAGCAGTTCTTC.

The V and J genes are TRBV28 and TRBJ2-4, with 8 bases that match TRBD2. Germline values: CDR1 MDHEN, CDR2 SYDVKM. Trimming removed 1 base from V and 7 bases from J; junction bases left unmatched: 9. The CDR3 loop spans 16 amino acids. This CDR3 is CASSLSTGRGFNIQYF. For the CDR3, the DNA is TGTGCCAGCAGTTTATCGACCGGGAGGGGGTTCAACATTCAGTACTTC.

The rearrangement links TRBV18 to TRBJ1-1; 11 bases are shared with TRBD1. The V and J ends lost 3 bases and 7 bases, in that order; junction bases with no gene match: 10. The CDR3 is made up of 16 amino acids. The germline V gene has CDR1 KGHSH and CDR2 LQKENI. CDR3 residues: CASSPGTGGRISEAFF. Written as DNA, the CDR3 is TGTGCCAGCTCACCGGGGACAGGGGGGCGCATCAGTGAAGCTTTCTTT.